A selection of T cell receptor beta chains follows, all from one sample in a study of monozygotic twins with inflammatory bowel disease. Each CDR3 protein gets one entry in TCRdb, which reprocessed the 5' RACE reads and gives no DNA. This table lists around 210,000 distinct CDR3 sequences. Sequencing was performed on blood. The receptors were gathered from a human donor with ulcerative colitis or Crohn's disease, or a healthy co-twin of an affected twin (not recorded which). Both conserved end residues are part of each CDR3. Fields, in order: V gene, J gene, CDR3 protein.

TRBV12-3/TRBV12-4,TRBJ2-7,CASSQGGAYEQYF
TRBV5-6,TRBJ1-6,CASSLGLAGSYNSPLHF
TRBV27,TRBJ1-6,CASSRTGSNSPLHF
TRBV5-1,TRBJ2-5,CASSLSGGSQETQYF
TRBV12-3/TRBV12-4,TRBJ2-7,CASSLPLVTYEQYF
TRBV29-1,TRBJ2-1,CSLTGLGNEQFF
TRBV9,TRBJ1-6,CASSVGLPVSSPLHF
TRBV7-8,TRBJ2-1,CASSLDGLASGSNEQFF
TRBV20-1,TRBJ2-1,CSARDLNEQFF
TRBV7-2,TRBJ1-2,CASSLVMAGRSYGYTF
TRBV15,TRBJ2-5,CATSIRQGARETQYF
TRBV5-1,TRBJ1-2,CASSPLRDSNYGYTF
TRBV20-1,TRBJ2-1,CSARAVRVDEQFF
TRBV7-9,TRBJ2-1,CASSLSGFSPNNEQFF
TRBV27,TRBJ1-1,CASSLTGFIMNTEAFF
TRBV20-1,TRBJ2-1,CSARDLARVAEQFF
TRBV29-1,TRBJ2-2,CSARGGTNTGELFF
TRBV27,TRBJ2-5,CASSLLTGSKTQYF
TRBV7-2,TRBJ2-1,CASSYASGLAGGSRYNEQFF
TRBV27,TRBJ2-7,CASSLWGGDEQYF
TRBV7-9,TRBJ1-2,CASSLAGQVGRGYTF
TRBV5-1,TRBJ1-1,CASSWTRQGDTEAFF
TRBV5-1,TRBJ1-1,CASGRQWTGGNEAFF
TRBV19,TRBJ1-2,CASRSEALYGYTF
TRBV6-5,TRBJ1-1,CASSYLRGDTEAFF
TRBV5-6,TRBJ2-7,CASSRMGPYEQYF
TRBV4-3,TRBJ2-1,CASSLTGLQGEQFF
TRBV5-1,TRBJ1-2,CASSLALMGANYGYTF
TRBV7-9,TRBJ2-7,CASSPTTGGSEQYF
TRBV5-1,TRBJ1-1,CASSGPWGGDTEAFF
TRBV7-9,TRBJ1-4,CASSLSLQEREKLFF
TRBV4-2,TRBJ2-5,CASSRGLVGETQYF
TRBV12-3/TRBV12-4,TRBJ2-1,CASTSGGITYNEQFF
TRBV5-1,TRBJ1-4,CASSRGGLGEKLFF
TRBV2,TRBJ2-5,CASSGGQGGETQYF
TRBV24-1,TRBJ2-3,CATSDFTGGPPDTQYF
TRBV19,TRBJ2-6,CASNLPGQGVPGANVLTF
TRBV7-2,TRBJ1-1,CASSSYYTEAFF
TRBV4-1,TRBJ1-1,CASSQDRWPMNTEAFF
TRBV6-2/TRBV6-3,TRBJ2-5,CASSPLGQAVIQETQYF
TRBV15,TRBJ1-5,CATSREQQGSQPQHF
TRBV19,TRBJ2-2,CASELMNTGELFF
TRBV27,TRBJ1-2,CASTTRDRGENYGYTF
TRBV5-1,TRBJ2-1,CASSLGGPNEQFF
TRBV6-6,TRBJ2-7,CASTSGTYEQYF
TRBV2,TRBJ2-3,CASSHGAGTGTTDTQYF
TRBV5-1,TRBJ1-5,CASSLEGGNQPQHF
TRBV20-1,TRBJ2-7,CSAPEVLAGEQYF
TRBV5-4,TRBJ2-1,CASSLLHPGLSNEQFF
TRBV20-1,TRBJ2-1,CSAPAGGLGEQFF
TRBV5-6,TRBJ2-2,CASSLAGFQNTGELFF
TRBV4-3,TRBJ1-2,CASSQEIQHGYGYTF
TRBV12-3/TRBV12-4,TRBJ1-1,CASSPWTAENTEAFF
TRBV15,TRBJ2-1,CATSRRTGGAYNEQFF
TRBV7-6,TRBJ2-1,CASSLRPGQFNNNEQFF
TRBV6-1,TRBJ1-5,CASSAPLTGISNQPQHF
TRBV28,TRBJ2-7,CASNGLGYEQYF
TRBV6-5,TRBJ2-2,CASSFGRRGELFF
TRBV7-9,TRBJ1-2,CASSLAQGTYGYTF
TRBV4-3,TRBJ2-4,CASSQDGWGENIQYF